This T cell receptor (beta chain) was obtained from a study of beta chain features in type 1 diabetes. This clone was observed a handful of times. Its target is not known. Study-wide results and limits: Shortening that was moderate but significant affected the TCRB CDR3s of Type 1 diabetes patients in all four CD4+ subsets.

cDNA synthesis used the whole RNA isolate, giving expressed TCRB sequences. TCRdb's table, derived via immunoSEQ multiplex PCR, lists solely in-frame clones and lacks some. Of roughly 240,000 clones in the sample, about 23% were seen once. Input material: naive CD4+ T cells from blood. The sequence was obtained from a woman in her 30s with type 1 diabetes.

The CDR3 is CASRRDRDSYEQYF. CDR3 bases: TGTGCCAGCAGGAGGGACAGGGACTCCTACGAGCAGTACTTC. The chain links TRBV6-1 to TRBJ2-7, with 9 bases fitting TRBD1. CDR1 and CDR2 from the germline V gene are MNHNS and SASEGT. CDR3 size: 14 residues. Losses at the gene ends were 6 bases for V and 0 bases for J; bases not matched to a gene: 3.